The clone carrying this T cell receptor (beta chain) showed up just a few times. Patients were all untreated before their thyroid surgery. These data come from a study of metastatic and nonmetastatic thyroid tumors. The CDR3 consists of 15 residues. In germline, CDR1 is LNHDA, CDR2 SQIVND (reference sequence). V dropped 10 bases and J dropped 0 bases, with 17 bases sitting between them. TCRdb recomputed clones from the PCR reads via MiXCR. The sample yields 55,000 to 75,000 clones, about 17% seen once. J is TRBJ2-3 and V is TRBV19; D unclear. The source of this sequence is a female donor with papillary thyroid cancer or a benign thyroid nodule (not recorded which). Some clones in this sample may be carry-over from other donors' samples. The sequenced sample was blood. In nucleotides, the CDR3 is TGTGCCATTACGAGCATACCTACTAGCACAGATACGCAGTATTTT. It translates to CAITSIPTSTDTQYF.